The text below deals with one TCR beta chain. As handled by the study authors: Reference gene primer amplification gave estimated nucleated cell counts. Some clones are missing from TCRdb's copy, which holds only in-frame ones; the method was immunoSEQ multiplex PCR. V and J calls and clone size are those listed in that table; D and trimming were worked out from the DNA. The sample lists about 170,000 clones, roughly four fifths seen once, with under 3.5% in the top ten. V shed 6 bases and J shed 5 bases, with 16 bases lying between them. The V gene's germline CDR1 is MNHEY and CDR2 SVGAGI. The CDR3 totals 14 residues. These data belong to a study of blood T cell repertoires in COVID-19. Study overall: Samples of COVID-19 (acute and convalescent) were obtained from the United States, Italy and Spain.

Seattle participants joined during active infection and were tracked over time. The chain uses TRBV6-5 and TRBJ1-1; D is unclear. The receptor comes from a woman at least 80 years old with COVID-19, enrolled during active disease. Material: peripheral blood. The CDR3 reads CASSLFKGGTEAFF. CDR3 sequence (DNA): TGTGCCAGCAGCCTCTTTAAGGGCGGGACTGAAGCTTTCTTT.